A single sample gave rise to the 27 T cell receptor beta chains below, sequenced in a study of CD8 T cells in ankylosing spondylitis. Notes on the study in general: Fewer than ten highly homologous variants made up a TCR beta motif, and this motif appeared characteristic of ankylosing spondylitis blood.

TCRdb ran MiXCR on the 5' RACE reads and lists one entry per CDR3 protein. The sample yields around 390,000 distinct CDR3 sequences, around 20% seen once. Antigens of these TCRs are unknown. The specimen was blood, either unsorted or a sorted T cell fraction (not recorded which). These receptors were obtained from a male donor with ankylosing spondylitis.

This clonotype was seen a few times. The chain links TRBV7-2 to TRBJ2-1, with D uncertain. The germline V and J ends were trimmed by 6 bases and 4 bases, with 13 bases remaining between them. The CDR3 sequence is 14 residues long. Germline CDR1 reads SGHTA; CDR2 reads FQGNSA. Here the CDR3 reads CASRDPGRYNEQFF. CDR3 coding DNA: TGTGCCAGCAGGGACCCCGGACGTTACAATGAGCAGTTCTTC.

The chain is built from TRBV27 and TRBJ1-6, with D possibly TRBD1 on 6 matching bases. The germline V and J ends were trimmed by 6 bases and 5 bases, with 11 bases remaining between them. CDR3 size: 14 residues. Germline V gene lookup returns CDR1 MNHEY and CDR2 SMNVEV (reference sequence). CDR3 region: CASSLTGHNSPLHF. The DNA for the CDR3 is TGTGCCAGCAGCCTGACAGGCCATAATTCACCCCTCCACTTT.

The chain carries TRBV4-3 and TRBJ2-6; no definite D call. CDR1 is LGHNA and CDR2 is YSLEER in the germline V gene. The CDR3 loop spans 15 amino acids. V was clipped by 4 bases and J by 0 bases, with 7 bases between them. The CDR3 DNA reads as TGCGCCAGCAGCCGAGAGGCCTCTGGGGCCAACGTCCTGACTTTC. Protein sequence: CASSREASGANVLTF.

The rearrangement uses TRBV20-1 and TRBJ2-7; D call uncertain. Trimming shortened V by 3 bases and J by 3 bases, and 9 bases separated the two germline ends. The CDR3 totals 12 residues. Germline CDR1 and CDR2: DFQATT and SNEGSKA (reference sequence). This CDR3 reads CSASSTNYEQYF. CDR3 nucleotide sequence: TGCAGTGCTAGTTCAACTAACTACGAGCAGTACTTC.

This clonotype has a handful of counts. This chain connects TRBV29-1 to TRBJ2-5; D remains unclear. CDR1 and CDR2 from the germline V gene are SQVTM and ANQGSEA. V was cut by 4 bases and J by 5 bases, with 11 bases left in between. This CDR3 is built from 12 residues. CDR3 coding DNA: TGCAGCGTTGGGCCCTCTCGGGAGACCCAGTACTTC. This sequence encodes CSVGPSRETQYF.

J is TRBJ2-5 and V is TRBV6-2 or TRBV6-3; 7 bases map to TRBD1. The junction had 11 bases not matched to a gene; V was cut back by 6 bases and J by 4 bases. Germline V gives CDR1 MNHEY, CDR2 SVGEGT. The CDR3 runs 15 residues. CDR3 in amino acids: CASSHIRDRRETQYF. The CDR3 region has the DNA TGTGCCAGCAGCCACATACGGGACAGAAGAGAGACCCAGTACTTC.

This clonotype showed up just a few times. The J gene is TRBJ2-1, the V gene TRBV12-3 or TRBV12-4; TRBD2 matches at 12 bases. The CDR3 has 14 amino acids. Trimming took 1 base from V and 8 from J; bases not matched to a gene: 0. The CDR3 here is CASSLGLAGDEQFF. DNA for the CDR3: TGTGCCAGCAGTTTAGGACTAGCGGGAGATGAGCAGTTCTTC.

The V call is TRBV12-3 or TRBV12-4, the J call TRBJ1-2; TRBD1 aligns across 11 bases. Trimming took 6 bases from V and 6 from J; bases not matched to a gene: 9. The CDR3 contains 15 residues. CDR3 bases: TGTGCCAGCAGCCTGGGGACAGGGGGGATTAATGGCTACACCTTC. Protein product: CASSLGTGGINGYTF.

The genes are TRBV20-1 and TRBJ2-3; D is possibly TRBD2 (6 bases). In germline, CDR1 is DFQATT, CDR2 SNEGSKA (reference sequence). The CDR3 is 11 amino acids. The V gene lost 6 bases and the J gene lost 6 bases, with 10 bases spanning the gap. DNA for the CDR3: TGCAGTGCGGGCCGGGGGGATACGCAGTATTTT. Translating gives CSAGRGDTQYF.

This chain links TRBV5-1 with TRBJ2-1, with TRBD1 identical over 7 bases. The trim removed 4 bases at V and 7 bases at J, leaving 11 bases unmatched. CDR3 length: 15 residues. Germline CDR1 reads SGHRS; CDR2 reads YFSETQ. The CDR3, as DNA: TGCGCCAGCAGCCCGTTTGATCGGGACAGTAATGAGCAGTTCTTC. This gives the protein CASSPFDRDSNEQFF.

This clonotype has just a few counts. The chain is built from TRBV11-1 and TRBJ2-3; TRBD1 or TRBD2 may be the D gene (5 bases each). Germline lookup yields CDR1 SGHAT and CDR2 FQDESV (reference sequence). Trimming shortened V by 1 base and J by 1 base, and 12 bases separated the two germline ends. The CDR3 runs 16 residues. The CDR3 sequence is CASSLDFGTGTDTQYF. The CDR3, as DNA: TGTGCCAGCAGCTTAGATTTCGGGACGGGCACAGATACGCAGTATTTT.

The CDR3 is CSASLSGSGTGELFF. The CDR3, as DNA: TGCAGTGCTTCTCTTAGCGGGAGTGGCACCGGGGAGCTGTTTTTT. The chain is built from TRBV20-1 and TRBJ2-2, with 9 positions matching TRBD2. Trimming cost V 5 bases and J 4 bases; bases outside gene matches: 8. The CDR3 spans 15 residues. Germline CDR1 and CDR2: DFQATT and SNEGSKA (reference sequence).

This clonotype was observed a few times. The chain recombines TRBV21-1 with TRBJ2-3; the table's TRBD1 call for D was not verified on the DNA. TRBV21-1 is recorded as a pseudogene. The CDR3 is made up of 17 amino acids. CDR3: CASSKVRDRAYMDTQYF. The CDR3 DNA follows: TGTGCCAGCAGCAAGGTGCGAGACAGGGCCTATATGGATACGCAGTATTTT.

This clonotype was observed a handful of times. The chain combines TRBV29-1 with TRBJ1-2; unclear D gene. The CDR3 has 11 residues. Trimming cost V 3 bases and J 8 bases, with 10 bases left between them. Germline-derived CDR1 and CDR2 are SQVTM and ANQGSEA. The CDR3 loop reads CSVDGSSGYTF. The CDR3 region has the DNA TGCAGCGTTGACGGGAGTTCCGGCTACACCTTC.

The chain carries TRBV18 and TRBJ1-2; D gene ambiguous. Germline V gives CDR1 KGHSH, CDR2 LQKENI. V gave up 3 bases and J gave up 0 bases, with 14 bases separating them. The length of the CDR3 is 16 residues. The CDR3 sequence is CASSPRAEQSNYGYTF. CDR3 sequence (DNA): TGTGCCAGCTCACCGAGGGCGGAACAGTCTAACTATGGCTACACCTTC. Full variable domain (rest looked up from reference TRBV18 and TRBJ1-2): NAGVMQNPRHLVRRRGQEARLRCSPMKGHSHVYWYRQLPEEGLKFMVYLQKENIIDESGMPKERFSAEFPKEGPSILRIQQVVRGDSAAYFCASSPRAEQSNYGYTFGSGTRLTVV.

This clonotype was counted between two and nine times. CDR3 protein: CASSPGVDSPLHF. The CDR3 region has the DNA TGTGCCAGCTCACCGGGGGTGGATTCACCCCTCCACTTT. The rearrangement joins TRBV18 to TRBJ1-6, with a tentative D call TRBD1 (5 bases). V gave up 3 bases and J gave up 8 bases, with 8 bases separating them. The CDR3 totals 13 residues. Germline lookup yields CDR1 KGHSH and CDR2 LQKENI.

The J gene is TRBJ2-1, the V gene TRBV12-3 or TRBV12-4; 11 bases align to TRBD2. The length of the CDR3 is 18 residues. Trimming at V came to 5 bases and at J to 4 bases, leaving 13 bases not matched to a gene. In DNA form, the CDR3 reads TGTGCCAGCAGTGACGCCTCGCTAGCGGGAGGTTTGTACAATGAGCAGTTCTTC. Protein sequence: CASSDASLAGGLYNEQFF.

This clonotype turned up a few times. The V gene is TRBV12-3 or TRBV12-4, the J gene TRBJ2-7; 11 bases are a match to TRBD2. V lost 6 bases to trimming and J lost 6 bases; unmatched junction nucleotides: 10. CDR3 length equals 15 residues. The chain's CDR3 is CASRRLAGTAGEQYF. The CDR3 DNA follows: TGTGCCAGCAGACGACTAGCGGGAACGGCGGGCGAGCAGTACTTC.

The chain employs TRBV7-2 and TRBJ2-1; 9 bases fit TRBD1. J was trimmed by 9 bases and V by 6 bases; bases with no gene match: 6. The CDR3 runs to 13 residues. Looked up from germline, CDR1 is SGHTA and CDR2 is FQGNSA. The CDR3 here is CASSQTGGFEQFF. CDR3 DNA sequence: TGTGCCAGCAGTCAAACAGGGGGCTTTGAGCAGTTCTTC.

This clonotype came up a few times. CDR3 bases: TGTGCCAGCAGCGCCCTCCGGATCTACAATGAGCAGTTCTTC. As protein: CASSALRIYNEQFF. This chain links TRBV12-3 or TRBV12-4 with TRBJ2-1; D unclear. V lost 6 bases and J 3 bases, leaving 12 bases between the germline ends. The CDR3 is made up of 14 amino acids.

The chain recombines TRBV9 with TRBJ2-7, with TRBD1 as a possible D gene (6 bases). The CDR3 totals 14 residues. V was clipped by 0 bases and J by 3 bases, with 10 bases between them. Germline V gives CDR1 SGDLS, CDR2 YYNGEE. Here the CDR3 DNA reads TGTGCCAGCAGCGTAGCGCCGGACAGCTACGAGCAGTACTTC. This encodes CASSVAPDSYEQYF.

The chain recombines TRBV7-2 with TRBJ1-5; D might be TRBD1 (6 bases). Trimming left V 0 bases short and J 3 bases short, with 12 bases between. CDR1 is SGHTA, CDR2 FQGNSA, per germline. The CDR3 loop spans 16 amino acids. The DNA for the CDR3 is TGTGCCAGCAGCTTAGCGGGTGGACAGAACAATCAGCCCCAGCATTTT. Translation: CASSLAGGQNNQPQHF. The complete variable domain, with remaining parts taken from reference TRBV7-2 and TRBJ1-5, reads GAGVSQSPSNKVTEKGKDVELRCDPISGHTALYWYRQSLGQGLEFLIYFQGNSAPDKSGLPSDRFSAERTGGSVSTLTIQRTQQEDSAVYLCASSLAGGQNNQPQHFGDGTRLSIL.

This clonotype was seen more than once but under ten times. The chain is built from TRBV4-2 and TRBJ2-1, with 13 bases aligning to TRBD2. Germline V gives CDR1 LGHNA, CDR2 YNFKEQ. CDR3 length equals 18 residues. The V and J ends lost 1 base and 6 bases, in that order; junction bases with no gene match: 9. The CDR3 region is CASSQALAGGPIGNEQFF. CDR3 nucleotide sequence: TGTGCCAGCAGCCAAGCACTAGCGGGAGGGCCTATCGGCAATGAGCAGTTCTTC.

This clonotype was observed a handful of times. The chain employs TRBV12-3 or TRBV12-4 and TRBJ1-5; D is unclear. Trimming took 3 bases from V and 3 from J, leaving 12 bases between them. The CDR3 covers 15 residues. CDR3 bases: TGTGCCAGCAGTTTGGGCCGAGGAAACAATCAGCCCCAGCATTTT. This sequence encodes CASSLGRGNNQPQHF.

The J gene is TRBJ2-7, the V gene TRBV2; D unresolved. The V and J ends lost 7 bases and 3 bases respectively, with 16 bases between them. The CDR3 loop spans 14 amino acids. Per the germline V gene, CDR1 is SNHLY and CDR2 is FYNNEI. CDR3 DNA: TGTGCCAGCATAGGACCCAAGGGAAACTACGAGCAGTACTTC. Translating gives CASIGPKGNYEQYF.

The V and J genes are TRBV12-3 or TRBV12-4 and TRBJ2-3, with D uncertain. V lost 5 bases to trimming and J lost 12 bases, with 18 bases between them. The length of the CDR3 is 13 residues. The CDR3 DNA reads TGTGCCAGCAGTACGGCGGACCCCGCCACTCAGTATTTT. Translated: CASSTADPATQYF.

There are many counts of this clonotype. The rearrangement links TRBV10-3 to TRBJ2-1, with TRBD1 matching 9 bases. With V trimmed by 10 bases and J by 16 bases, 17 bases remained unmatched. Germline V CDR1 and CDR2: ENHRY, SYGVKD. This CDR3 contains 13 residues. In DNA, the CDR3 is TGTGCCACCGTATTGGGGGCCGGGACAGGGTATTTCTTC. Its protein product is CATVLGAGTGYFF.